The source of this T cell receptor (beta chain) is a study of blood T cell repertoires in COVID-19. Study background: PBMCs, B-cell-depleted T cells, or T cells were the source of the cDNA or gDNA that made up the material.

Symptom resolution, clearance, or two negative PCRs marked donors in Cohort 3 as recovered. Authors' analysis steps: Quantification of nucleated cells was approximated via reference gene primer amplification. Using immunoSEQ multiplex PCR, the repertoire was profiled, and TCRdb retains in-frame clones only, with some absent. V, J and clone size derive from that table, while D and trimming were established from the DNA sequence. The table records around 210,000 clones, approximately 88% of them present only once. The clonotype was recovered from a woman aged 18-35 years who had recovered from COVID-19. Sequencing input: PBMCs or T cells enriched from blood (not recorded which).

DNA of the CDR3: TGTGCCAGCAGTCCCCGGTCGACAGGGACCAATTCACCCCTCCACTTT. Protein product: CASSPRSTGTNSPLHF. This chain uses TRBV2 with TRBJ1-6; 7 nucleotides match TRBD1. CDR3 length: 16 residues. The V gene end was trimmed by 5 bases and the J gene end by 7 bases; junction bases not matched to a gene: 11. Germline CDR1 is SNHLY and CDR2 is FYNNEI.